Following are 26 T cell receptor beta chains from one sample sequenced in a study of sequential checkpoint blockade in melanoma. Treatment given: randomized to nivolumab then ipilimumab (arm A) or the reverse (arm B). The repertoire was sequenced with immunoSEQ multiplex PCR; TCRdb's copy has only in-frame clones and lacks some. Here the sample spans approximately 9,000 clones, 50% to 65% being singletons. The sequences come from CD8+ T cells sorted from blood (inferred from file names), collected from a patient given nivolumab and ipilimumab in sequence. The source of these receptors is a human donor with melanoma.

The chain recombines TRBV5-8 with TRBJ2-7, with a weak D call TRBD2 (6 bases). CDR3 length: 14 residues. CDR1 SGHTS and CDR2 YDEGEE come from the germline V gene. V shed 4 bases and J shed 3 bases, with 14 bases lying between them. CDR3 bases: TGTGCCAGCAGCGGAGGGACCGTTTTCTACGAGCAGTACTTC. This translates into CASSGGTVFYEQYF.

The V gene is TRBV4-1, the J gene TRBJ1-3; unclear D gene. The CDR3 length is 17 residues. From germline, CDR1 is MGHRA and CDR2 YSYEKL. V dropped 2 bases and J dropped 8 bases, with 22 bases sitting between them. The CDR3 is CASSQPPDGELGDTIYF. The CDR3 DNA sequence: TGCGCCAGCAGCCAACCGCCTGACGGGGAGCTTGGGGACACCATATATTTT.

The chain joins TRBV5-4 to TRBJ1-2, with 10 bases fitting TRBD1. The germline gives CDR1 SGHNT, CDR2 YYREEE (reference sequence). The CDR3 has 15 residues. V lost 4 bases and J lost 3; bases outside the gene matches: 6. CDR3 DNA: TGTGCCAGCAGCCCTGGGACAGGGGAGGACTATGGCTACACCTTC. This codes for CASSPGTGEDYGYTF.

This chain connects TRBV28 to TRBJ1-4; 7 nucleotides line up with TRBD1. The CDR3 runs 15 residues. V was pared by 8 bases and J by 17 bases, with 23 bases of the junction left unmatched. CDR1 is MDHEN, CDR2 SYDVKM, per germline. The chain's CDR3 is CASSYPTGAPGTVFF. As DNA, the CDR3 is TGTGCCAGCTCATACCCTACAGGGGCTCCCGGGACGGTTTTTTTT.

This rearrangement joins TRBV19 to TRBJ1-5, with 7 nucleotides matching TRBD1. Germline lookup yields CDR1 LNHDA and CDR2 SQIVND (reference sequence). The CDR3 spans 17 residues. J lost 0 bases, V lost 3 bases, and 8 bases had no gene match. CDR3 sequence (DNA): TGTGCCAGTAGTATTGCGGGACAGAGCTATAGCAATCAGCCCCAGCATTTT. Translating gives CASSIAGQSYSNQPQHF.

This clone was seen a handful of times. Other DNA sequences in the same sample also yield this CDR3. The V and J genes are TRBV9 and TRBJ2-7; 8 bases are shared with TRBD2. V lost 0 bases and J lost 1; bases outside the gene matches: 3. Germline lookup yields CDR1 SGDLS and CDR2 YYNGEE. The length of the CDR3 is 15 residues. The CDR3, as DNA: TGTGCCAGCAGCGTAGAGCCTAGCGGGTCCTACGAGCAGTACTTC. Translating it yields CASSVEPSGSYEQYF.

This clone was found a few times. The chain employs TRBV9 and TRBJ2-7; possible D gene TRBD1, 6 bases. From germline, CDR1 is SGDLS and CDR2 YYNGEE. CDR3 length: 14 residues. Trimming shortened V by 5 bases and J by 2 bases, and 14 bases separated the two germline ends. CDR3 bases: TGTGCCAGCAGTCCCCCCACAGGGCCCTACGAGCAGTACTTC. This codes for CASSPPTGPYEQYF.

This clone is medium-sized within its sample. The chain joins TRBV28 to TRBJ1-4, with D maybe TRBD1 (5 bases). The length of the CDR3 is 12 residues. Trimming shortened V by 5 bases and J by 11 bases, and 12 bases separated the two germline ends. Per the germline V gene, CDR1 is MDHEN and CDR2 is SYDVKM. The CDR3, as DNA: TGTGCCAGCAGTCCACCCCGGGGGAAACTGTTTTTT. As protein: CASSPPRGKLFF.

This clone was seen a few times. This rearrangement joins TRBV14 to TRBJ2-7, with unresolved D. Germline V gene data show CDR1 as SGHDN and CDR2 as FVKESK. V was clipped by 1 base and J by 2 bases, with 12 bases between them. The CDR3 extends over 15 amino acids. The CDR3 DNA reads TGTGCCAGCAGCCAAGGAGGCGACTCTCCCTACGAGCAGTACTTC. Its protein product is CASSQGGDSPYEQYF.

The rearrangement links TRBV6-1 to TRBJ1-1; D unclear. Trimming removed 8 bases from V and 1 base from J, with 8 bases in between. Germline V gene sequence: CDR1 MNHNS, CDR2 SASEGT. The CDR3 is made up of 12 amino acids. In DNA form, the CDR3 reads TGTGCCAGCGAGACGGGGAACACTGAAGCTTTCTTT. It is translated as CASETGNTEAFF.

The rearrangement links TRBV11-2 to TRBJ2-7; the D gene is possibly TRBD2 (6 bases). This CDR3 has 18 amino acids. V lost 1 base, J lost 0 bases, and 19 bases lay in between. Germline V gene lookup returns CDR1 SGHAT and CDR2 FQNNGV. The CDR3 DNA follows: TGTGCCAGCAGCTTAGTTGGGCGCCCTGGGGGGAGCTCCTACGAGCAGTACTTC. The encoded protein is CASSLVGRPGGSSYEQYF.

The J gene is TRBJ2-3, the V gene TRBV19; 7 bases fit TRBD1. The CDR3 has 15 amino acids. V dropped 1 base and J dropped 2; count of bases not matched to a gene: 3. Germline-derived CDR1 and CDR2 are LNHDA and SQIVND (reference sequence). The CDR3: CASSIVGTDTDTQYF. The CDR3 DNA is TGTGCCAGTAGTATAGTGGGGACAGACACAGATACGCAGTATTTT.

The chain employs TRBV7-9 and TRBJ1-2; possible D gene TRBD1, 5 bases. The germline CDR1 and CDR2 sequences are SEHNR and FQNEAQ (reference sequence). The CDR3 loop spans 16 amino acids. The V and J ends lost 5 bases and 10 bases respectively, with 26 bases between them. CDR3 sequence: CASSPSHPLRDRFYTF. The CDR3 DNA reads TGTGCCAGCAGCCCTTCACATCCCCTCCGTGACAGATTCTACACCTTC. Full variable domain (rest looked up from reference TRBV7-9 and TRBJ1-2): DTGVSQNPRHKITKRGQNVTFRCDPISEHNRLYWYRQTLGQGPEFLTYFQNEAQLEKSRLLSDRFSAERPKGSFSTLEIQRTEQGDSAMYLCASSPSHPLRDRFYTFGSGTRLTVV.

This clone was detected a few times. The V gene is TRBV11-1, the J gene TRBJ2-5; possible D gene TRBD2, 5 bases. Trimming took off 2 bases at V and 7 bases at J, with 23 bases between the two ends. The CDR3 covers 17 residues. Germline loops: CDR1 SGHAT, CDR2 FQDESV (reference sequence). CDR3 bases: TGTGCCAGCAGCTTATATCCTGGGATCGGGGTCGGACGGACCCAGTACTTC. The encoded protein is CASSLYPGIGVGRTQYF.

The CDR3 loop is CAISDRQGVNTEAFF. Here the CDR3 DNA reads TGTGCCATCAGTGACCGACAGGGAGTAAACACTGAAGCTTTCTTT. The V call is TRBV10-3, the J call TRBJ1-1; TRBD1 matches at 7 bases. V lost 3 bases and J lost 2; bases outside the gene matches: 6. The CDR3 spans 15 residues. The germline V gene encodes CDR1 ENHRY and CDR2 SYGVKD.

This clone is labeled medium-sized. The rearrangement joins TRBV4-1 to TRBJ2-7; D perhaps matches TRBD1 (8 bases). V lost 5 bases to trimming and J lost 4 bases, with 18 bases between them. The V gene's germline CDR1 is MGHRA and CDR2 YSYEKL. The CDR3 loop spans 15 amino acids. The CDR3 loop reads CASSATGDYEYEQYF. For the CDR3, the DNA is TGCGCCAGCAGCGCGACAGGGGACTACGAGTACGAGCAGTACTTC.

The chain recombines TRBV27 with TRBJ2-7, with D tentatively TRBD2 (5 bases). The CDR3 consists of 13 residues. CDR1 is MNHEY, CDR2 SMNVEV, per germline (reference sequence). Trimming shortened V by 6 bases and J by 5 bases, and 14 bases separated the two germline ends. The CDR3 coding sequence is TGTGCCAGCAGCCTGCCTAGCACCCACGAGCAGTACTTC. This translates into CASSLPSTHEQYF.

The chain links TRBV7-7 to TRBJ2-1; TRBD2 matches 9 bases. This CDR3 has 14 residues. From germline, CDR1 is SSHAT and CDR2 FNYEAQ (reference sequence). V shed 5 bases, J shed 6 bases, and the junction held 5 bases outside the gene matches. The CDR3 here is CASSPGLAFNEQFF. CDR3 coding DNA: TGTGCCAGCAGCCCGGGACTAGCTTTCAATGAGCAGTTCTTC.

This clone showed up just once. The chain has TRBV9 and TRBJ2-5; 9 bases match TRBD2. The trim removed 3 bases at V and 1 base at J, leaving 4 bases unmatched. The CDR3 sequence is 15 residues long. Looked up from germline, CDR1 is SGDLS and CDR2 is YYNGEE. The CDR3 sequence is CASSDSGRPQETQYF. The CDR3 DNA sequence: TGTGCCAGCAGCGACAGCGGGAGGCCCCAAGAGACCCAGTACTTC.

V gene TRBV4-1 combines with J gene TRBJ1-1; D is uncertain. CDR3 length: 12 amino acids. Trimming pared 5 bases from V and 1 base from J, leaving 5 bases between. The germline CDR1 and CDR2 sequences are MGHRA and YSYEKL. The CDR3: CASSVGNTEAFF. CDR3 nucleotides: TGCGCCAGCAGCGTCGGGAACACTGAAGCTTTCTTT.

The chain recombines TRBV13 with TRBJ2-1; 10 bases are shared with TRBD1. This CDR3 has 21 amino acids. V lost 7 bases and J lost 4; bases outside the gene matches: 25. CDR1 and CDR2 (germline): PRHDT, FYEKMQ (reference sequence). CDR3 bases: TGTGCCAGCACCAGTGAGAGGGGACAGGGGTCACACAACCTTCATTACAATGAGCAGTTCTTC. Translation: CASTSERGQGSHNLHYNEQFF.

V gene TRBV4-3 combines with J gene TRBJ2-2, with TRBD2 matching 13 bases. Looked up from germline, CDR1 is LGHNA and CDR2 is YSLEER. V gave up 1 base and J gave up 0 bases; unmatched junction bases: 5. The CDR3 spans 19 residues. The CDR3 reads CASSQVGLAGESNTGELFF. The CDR3 region has the DNA TGCGCCAGCAGCCAAGTTGGACTAGCGGGGGAATCGAACACCGGGGAGCTGTTTTTT.

The table lists this clone with a few counts. V and J are TRBV5-4 and TRBJ1-3; D may be TRBD1 (5 bases). V shed 4 bases and J shed 1 base, with 15 bases lying between them. Per the germline V gene, CDR1 is SGHNT and CDR2 is YYREEE (reference sequence). This CDR3 contains 16 residues. In nucleotides, the CDR3 is TGTGCCAGCAGCCAAGAGGAGGGGTCGTCTGGAAACACCATATATTTT. Translated, it gives CASSQEEGSSGNTIYF.

This chain uses TRBV30 with TRBJ1-3, with D tentatively TRBD1 (5 bases). The CDR3 is 14 residues long. Germline assignment: CDR1 GTSNPN and CDR2 SVGIG (reference sequence). Deletions cut 2 bases from V and 4 bases from J, with 12 bases between. The CDR3 protein is CAWSQTEKGNTIYF. The CDR3 nucleotides read TGTGCCTGGAGTCAGACAGAGAAAGGAAACACCATATATTTT. Complete variable domain (other parts from reference TRBV30 and TRBJ1-3): SQTIHQWPATLVQPVGSPLSLECTVEGTSNPNLYWYRQAAGRGLQLLFYSVGIGQISSEVPQNLSASRPQDRQFILSSKKLLLSDSGFYLCAWSQTEKGNTIYFGEGSWLTVV.

This clone showed up just a few times. J is TRBJ1-1 and V is TRBV6-1; TRBD1 aligns across 9 bases. The V gene's germline CDR1 is MNHNS and CDR2 SASEGT. V was pared by 8 bases and J by 3 bases, with 7 bases of the junction left unmatched. The CDR3 sequence is 14 residues long. The DNA for the CDR3 is TGTGCCAGCGTCCTTGGACAGGGGTACACTGAAGCTTTCTTT. As protein: CASVLGQGYTEAFF.

Here the CDR3 DNA reads TGTGCCAGCAGTTACACAGATACGCAGTATTTT. Translated: CASSYTDTQYF. The rearrangement uses TRBV7-2 and TRBJ2-3; no clear D. Trimming took off 6 bases at V and 2 bases at J, with 3 bases between the two ends. Germline lookup yields CDR1 SGHTA and CDR2 FQGNSA. CDR3 length equals 11 residues.